This entry lists 11 T cell receptor beta chains sequenced from one sample in a study of OX40 agonist ivuxolimab in advanced cancers. This table comes from immunoSEQ multiplex PCR, and its TCRdb copy is limited to in-frame clones, with some not included. The sample carries 45,000 or so clones, more than 65% recorded once. Sequenced material: CD4+ or CD8+ T cells sorted from blood, taken in a trial of the OX40 agonist ivuxolimab. These receptors all come from an adult with an advanced solid tumor such as melanoma, head and neck, liver or kidney cancer.

The chain carries TRBV10-1 and TRBJ1-4; D ambiguous. V lost 0 bases, J lost 7 bases, and 3 bases lay in between. The length of the CDR3 is 12 residues. Per the germline V gene, CDR1 is WNHNN and CDR2 is SYGVQD (reference sequence). The CDR3 coding sequence is TGCGCCAGCAGTGAGTCGACTGAAAAACTGTTTTTT. Translated, it gives CASSESTEKLFF.

The chain carries TRBV5-1 and TRBJ2-1; D unresolved. Trimming stripped 3 bases from V and 9 bases from J, with 10 bases between. The CDR3 length is 12 residues. From germline, CDR1 is SGHRS and CDR2 YFSETQ. CDR3 sequence: CASSSIGGEQFF. The CDR3 region has the DNA TGCGCCAGCAGCTCGATCGGCGGTGAGCAGTTCTTC.

V and J are TRBV11-3 and TRBJ2-3, with TRBD2 matching 13 bases. The CDR3 sequence is 15 residues long. V was pared by 5 bases and J by 7 bases, with 6 bases of the junction left unmatched. Germline values: CDR1 SGHNT, CDR2 YENEEA. The CDR3 reads CASSTRTSGGHTQYF. CDR3 coding DNA: TGTGCCAGCAGCACAAGGACTAGCGGGGGACATACGCAGTATTTT.

This chain uses TRBV9 with TRBJ2-7; D ambiguous. Germline V CDR1 and CDR2: SGDLS, YYNGEE. The CDR3 is 9 residues long. Trimming left V 9 bases short and J 2 bases short, with 3 bases between. The CDR3 spells CANTYEQYF. CDR3 in DNA: TGTGCCAACACCTACGAGCAGTACTTC.

The V call is TRBV27, the J call TRBJ2-1; TRBD2 might be the D (5 bases). V lost 3 bases and J 2 bases, leaving 5 bases between the germline ends. The germline V gene encodes CDR1 MNHEY and CDR2 SMNVEV (reference sequence). There are 13 residues in the CDR3. The CDR3 DNA reads as TGTGCCAGCAGTTTCGGGGCCTACAATGAGCAGTTCTTC. Amino acids: CASSFGAYNEQFF.

The rearrangement links TRBV27 to TRBJ1-1; D is unresolved. V was pared by 2 bases and J by 3 bases, with 7 bases between. The CDR3 consists of 13 residues. The V gene's germline CDR1 is MNHEY and CDR2 SMNVEV (reference sequence). This CDR3 is CASSLREDTEAFF. The CDR3 coding sequence is TGTGCCAGCAGTTTAAGAGAGGACACTGAAGCTTTCTTT.

The chain uses TRBV7-9 and TRBJ1-2, with D uncertain. There are 14 residues in the CDR3. Germline loops: CDR1 SEHNR, CDR2 FQNEAQ (reference sequence). Trimming cost V 7 bases and J 6 bases, with 18 bases left between them. Written as DNA, the CDR3 is TGTGCCAGCACCCAGATCTACGGTCCCCATGGCTACACCTTC. As protein: CASTQIYGPHGYTF.

The chain has TRBV5-6 and TRBJ2-3, with TRBD2 identical over 10 bases. The CDR3 consists of 14 residues. In germline, CDR1 is SGHDT, CDR2 YYEEEE. Trimming cost V 4 bases and J 5 bases; bases outside gene matches: 4. In nucleotides, the CDR3 is TGTGCCAGCAGCAGCGGGAGGGAGGGAGATACGCAGTATTTT. As protein: CASSSGREGDTQYF.

As DNA, the CDR3 is TGTGCCACCGGACAGGGGGCCCACGAGCAGTACTTC. Its translation: CATGQGAHEQYF. The chain recombines TRBV10-3 with TRBJ2-7; TRBD1 agrees at 11 bases. The CDR3 extends over 12 amino acids. The trim removed 10 bases at V and 5 bases at J, leaving 4 bases unmatched. The germline V gene encodes CDR1 ENHRY and CDR2 SYGVKD.

This clone was observed a single time. This chain links TRBV5-1 with TRBJ2-1; 8 bases align to TRBD2. The junction had 6 bases not matched to a gene; V was cut back by 0 bases and J by 10 bases. This CDR3 contains 14 residues. From germline, CDR1 is SGHRS and CDR2 YFSETQ. The CDR3 DNA reads TGCGCCAGCAGCTTGGAGGCGGGAGGCAGAGAGCAGTTCTTC. Translation gives CASSLEAGGREQFF.

The gene calls are TRBV7-2 and TRBJ1-2; TRBD1 agrees at 9 bases. This CDR3 comprises 14 residues. Per germline, CDR1 SGHTA and CDR2 FQGNSA. Germline trimming cut 5 bases from V and 3 bases from J; bases unmatched to any gene: 4. The CDR3 nucleotides are TGTGCCAGCAGCATCACAGGGGGCGACTATGGCTACACCTTC. As protein: CASSITGGDYGYTF.